Presented here are 8 T cell receptor beta chains from one specimen sequenced in a study of T-cell reconstitution after alpha-beta-depleted transplantation in children. As it was prepared, the TCRbeta library received unique molecular identifiers. From the PCR reads, TCRdb called clonotypes with MiXCR, one entry per CDR3 protein. The data contain about 460,000 distinct CDR3 sequences, roughly an eighth of them singletons. The sample was PBMCs from the stem cell graft donor, taken from the stem cell graft. These receptors all come from a human donor who donated a stem cell graft to a child with combined immunodeficiency.

V is TRBV2 and J is TRBJ2-1; perhaps TRBD2 as D (6 bases). Per the germline V gene, CDR1 is SNHLY and CDR2 is FYNNEI. Deletions cut 6 bases from V and 3 bases from J, with 12 bases between. This CDR3 spans 14 amino acids. CDR3 region: CASRYLTSYNEQFF. The CDR3 DNA is TGTGCCAGCAGGTACCTGACTAGCTACAATGAGCAGTTCTTC.

The sample holds many counts of this clonotype. This chain's CDR3 is CASSQDRGGVPREQYF. The CDR3 nucleotides read TGCGCCAGCAGCCAAGATCGAGGGGGGGTCCCTCGCGAGCAGTACTTC. The rearrangement links TRBV4-3 to TRBJ2-7; possible D gene TRBD2, 7 bases. Per germline, CDR1 LGHNA and CDR2 YSLEER. Trimming removed 0 bases from V and 6 bases from J, with 18 bases in between. This CDR3 contains 16 residues.

Only a few counts were recorded for this clonotype. V gene TRBV3-1 combines with J gene TRBJ2-1, with 9 bases lining up with TRBD2. The V segment lost 4 bases and the J segment 2 bases; nucleotides outside the gene matches: 3. Germline V gives CDR1 LGHDT, CDR2 YNNKEL (reference sequence). CDR3 length equals 15 residues. The CDR3 DNA is TGTGCCAGCAGCCCTTGGACTAGCGCCTACAATGAGCAGTTCTTC. This codes for CASSPWTSAYNEQFF.

In nucleotides, the CDR3 is TGTGCCAGCCTGGAGACAGTGAACACCGGGGAGCTGTTTTTT. The encoded protein is CASLETVNTGELFF. This sequence joins TRBV6-2 or TRBV6-3 and TRBJ2-2, with D possibly being TRBD1 (5 bases). V lost 8 bases and J 1 base, leaving 11 bases between the germline ends. Germline CDR1 MNHEY, CDR2 SVGEGT. The CDR3 runs 14 residues.

This chain uses TRBV5-1 with TRBJ2-1; D ambiguous. The CDR3 is made up of 18 amino acids. Germline CDR1 is SGHRS and CDR2 is YFSETQ. Trimming left V 0 bases short and J 1 base short, with 17 bases between. The CDR3 DNA reads as TGCGCCAGCAGCTTGGACCCTAGTTCGCTTGGGTCCTACAATGAGCAGTTCTTC. As protein: CASSLDPSSLGSYNEQFF.

The chain couples TRBV15 to TRBJ2-7; TRBD2 matches at 14 bases. The CDR3 is made up of 15 amino acids. Germline V lookup: CDR1 LNHNV, CDR2 YYDKDF (reference sequence). V lost 3 bases and J lost 5; bases outside the gene matches: 3. CDR3: CATSRGLAGVHEQYF. The CDR3, as DNA: TGTGCCACCAGCAGGGGACTAGCGGGAGTCCACGAGCAGTACTTC.

In its sample, this clonotype was seen a few times. The chain joins TRBV27 to TRBJ1-4, with 7 bases that match TRBD1. CDR1 and CDR2 from the germline V gene are MNHEY and SMNVEV (reference sequence). CDR3 size: 14 residues. Trimming cost V 10 bases and J 8 bases; bases outside gene matches: 13. This CDR3 reads CATRSGTAGEKLFF. The CDR3 DNA reads TGTGCCACCCGATCCGGGACAGCCGGAGAAAAACTGTTTTTT.

Notes on this clonotype: A junction boundary mismatches the germline segment, possibly from a read error. The chain is built from TRBV5-5 and TRBJ1-4; D gene uncertain. Germline-derived CDR1 and CDR2 are SGHKS and YYEKEE (reference sequence). The CDR3 spans 16 residues. The CDR3 region has the DNA TGTGTCAGCAGCCCTGGGGAGGCCCCAACTAATGAAAAACTGTTTTTT. This translates into CVSSPGEAPTNEKLFF.